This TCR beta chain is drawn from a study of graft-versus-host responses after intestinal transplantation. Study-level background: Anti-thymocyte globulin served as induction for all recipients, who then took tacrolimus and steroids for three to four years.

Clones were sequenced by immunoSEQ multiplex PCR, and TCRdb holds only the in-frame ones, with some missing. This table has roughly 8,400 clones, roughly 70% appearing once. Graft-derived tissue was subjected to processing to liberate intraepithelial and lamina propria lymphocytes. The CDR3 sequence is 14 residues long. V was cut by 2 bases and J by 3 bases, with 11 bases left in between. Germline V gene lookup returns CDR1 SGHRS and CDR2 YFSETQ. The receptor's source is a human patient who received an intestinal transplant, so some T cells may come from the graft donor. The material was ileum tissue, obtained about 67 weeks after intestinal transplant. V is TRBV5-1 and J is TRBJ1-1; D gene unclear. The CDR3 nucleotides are TGCGCCAGCAGCTTCGATTCAGGAGACACTGAAGCTTTCTTT. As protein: CASSFDSGDTEAFF.